This T cell receptor beta chain was sequenced during a study of T cells after yellow fever vaccination. Whole-study context: Fractions containing few cells were prepared with SMART-Seq v4 Ultra Low Input. Whole-study results and caveats: Post-booster samples contained most primary-vaccination clones (approximately 96% CD4, almost 90% CD8). In FACS-sorted repertoires, abundant clonotypes from the bulk population could appear as contaminants. Clonotypes appearing in both CD4 and CD8 compartments existed, and their share was small.

CDR1 is MGHDK, CDR2 SYGVNS, per germline. Trimming removed 4 bases from V and 3 bases from J; junction bases left unmatched: 7. The CDR3 has 16 residues. TCRdb re-derived calls from the 5' RACE reads in MiXCR, one entry per CDR3 protein. Seen here are 500,000 to 700,000 distinct CDR3 sequences, 15% to 20% observed once, and the top ten hold roughly 13%. The table lists this clonotype with a few counts. The antigen is undetermined. The sequence came from a man aged 25 to 40 who received the YFV17D yellow fever vaccine. The chain links TRBV25-1 to TRBJ2-3; TRBD1 matches at 10 bases. The input for sequencing was PBMCs, taken 15 days after the yellow fever booster vaccination. The CDR3 is CASSAGQGGGTDTQYF. In DNA, the CDR3 is TGTGCCAGCAGTGCCGGACAGGGGGGCGGGACAGATACGCAGTATTTT.